These 14 T cell receptor beta chains came from one sample sequenced in a study of CXCR3-negative and CXCR3-positive naive CD8 T cells. Libraries of TRB cDNA were made by 5' RACE and carried UMIs. TCRdb processed the 5' RACE reads again and assigns one entry to each CDR3 protein, with no DNA. Listed are 70,000 to 95,000 distinct CDR3 sequences; 1.5% to 2% falls within the top ten. Sequencing input: naive CXCR3- CD8+ T cells from blood. Subset indicated: CD45RO-CCR7+CD27+CD95- naive CD8+ T cells lacking CXCR3 (TNR3-). The receptors here all came from a human donor in good health. Some clones in this sample may be carry-over from other donors' samples.

The CDR3 loop reads CAWGDARQETQYF. The V and J genes are TRBV28 and TRBJ2-5; TCRdb reports TRBD1, a call that lacks DNA to check it against. Germline V gives CDR1 MDHEN, CDR2 SYDVKM. This CDR3 has 13 residues.

The V call is TRBV3-1, the J call TRBJ2-3; without DNA, the TCRdb call of TRBD2 cannot be checked. CDR1 LGHDT and CDR2 YNNKEL come from the germline V gene (reference sequence). The CDR3 loop spans 15 amino acids. This CDR3 reads CASSRVAGETDTQYF.

The chain joins TRBV7-2 to TRBJ1-5; there is no DNA to check the TCRdb D call of TRBD1. The length of the CDR3 is 14 residues. In germline, CDR1 is SGHTA, CDR2 FQGNSA. CDR3 sequence: CASSLGGINQPQHF.

V usage is TRBV6-5 and J usage is TRBJ2-2; the D gene TCRdb calls, TRBD2, cannot be checked with no DNA. Germline lookup yields CDR1 MNHEY and CDR2 SVGAGI. The CDR3 loop spans 13 amino acids. The CDR3 loop reads CATKVGEAGELFF.

The chain uses TRBV5-1 and TRBJ2-1; lacking DNA, the TRBD1 call made by TCRdb goes unchecked. The CDR3 runs to 14 residues. From germline, CDR1 is SGHRS and CDR2 YFSETQ. The CDR3 region is CASSLWTGNNEQFF.

The rearrangement uses TRBV6-2 or TRBV6-3 and TRBJ2-5. There are 14 residues in the CDR3. CDR1 and CDR2 (germline): MNHEY, SVGEGT. The CDR3 reads CASRLQEYQETQYF.

The chain couples TRBV12-3 or TRBV12-4 to TRBJ2-7. This CDR3 contains 12 residues. This CDR3 is CASSFMSREQYF.

This chain joins TRBV6-6 and TRBJ1-4; as DNA is missing, the TRBD1 call by TCRdb cannot be tested. The CDR3 has 14 residues. The germline gives CDR1 MNHNY, CDR2 SVGAGI (reference sequence). The CDR3 protein is CASKNGGRVEKLFF.

The rearrangement joins TRBV7-2 to TRBJ2-5; TCRdb proposes TRBD1, but this gene call is untestable without DNA. The CDR3 is 13 amino acids. CDR1 is SGHTA and CDR2 is FQGNSA in the germline V gene. CDR3 in amino acids: CASGGDRIETQYF.

The chain carries TRBV18 and TRBJ2-1; the TCRdb D gene call, TRBD1, has no DNA to confirm it. The germline V gene has CDR1 KGHSH and CDR2 LQKENI. The CDR3 length is 15 residues. The CDR3 sequence is CASSNPGQGLREQFF.

The chain joins TRBV10-3 to TRBJ2-2; TCRdb proposes TRBD1, but this gene call is untestable without DNA. The germline V gene encodes CDR1 ENHRY and CDR2 SYGVKD. The CDR3 length is 16 residues. This chain's CDR3 is CAISESADTNTGELFF.

The chain couples TRBV12-3 or TRBV12-4 to TRBJ1-1; lacking DNA, the TRBD1 call made by TCRdb goes unchecked. The CDR3 consists of 12 residues. CDR3 protein: CASSGTGKEAFF.

The V gene is TRBV7-2, the J gene TRBJ1-2. CDR3 length equals 17 residues. Germline V gene sequence: CDR1 SGHTA, CDR2 FQGNSA. The CDR3 protein is CASSSTGVQGRHYGYTF.

The chain carries TRBV29-1 and TRBJ1-2; TCRdb's assignment of TRBD1 cannot be checked, as there is no DNA. Per germline, CDR1 SQVTM and CDR2 ANQGSEA. The CDR3 runs 13 residues. This CDR3 reads CSVVRQGSYGYTF.